One and the same sample provided the 4 T cell receptor beta chains below, sequenced in a study of OX40 agonist ivuxolimab in advanced cancers. Here immunoSEQ multiplex PCR was the method, and the copy in TCRdb shows in-frame clones only, minus some. The repertoire includes tens of thousands of clones, about 85% of them detected once, and approximately 4% sits in the top ten. The sample consisted of CD4+ or CD8+ T cells sorted from blood, taken in a trial of the OX40 agonist ivuxolimab. The receptors originated from an adult with an advanced solid tumor such as melanoma, head and neck, liver or kidney cancer.

The DNA of the CDR3 is TGTGCCAGCAGCTTAGTTGGAGCGGGGGGAAAGAGGGAGACCCAGTACTTC. Encoded protein: CASSLVGAGGKRETQYF. The chain recombines TRBV11-2 with TRBJ2-5; 9 bases align to TRBD2. The J segment lost 5 bases and the V segment lost 1 base, leaving 11 bases of the junction unmatched. Germline-derived CDR1 and CDR2 are SGHAT and FQNNGV. The CDR3 totals 17 residues.

V gene TRBV14 combines with J gene TRBJ2-5, with D uncertain. Germline CDR1 SGHDN, CDR2 FVKESK. V was shortened by 1 base and J by 1 base, with 4 bases between the two germline ends. The CDR3 runs to 13 residues. The CDR3: CASSQGLQETQYF. For the CDR3, the DNA is TGTGCCAGCAGCCAAGGCCTCCAAGAGACCCAGTACTTC.

V and J are TRBV5-5 and TRBJ2-2; D uncertain. Germline CDR1 SGHKS, CDR2 YYEKEE (reference sequence). Trimming removed 0 bases from V and 7 bases from J, with 7 bases in between. The CDR3 has 13 residues. The chain's CDR3 is CASSLVAVGELFF. The DNA for the CDR3 is TGTGCCAGCAGCTTGGTGGCAGTCGGGGAGCTGTTTTTT.

This clone was counted a few times. The chain has TRBV5-1 and TRBJ2-1; 11 bases are a match to TRBD2. With V trimmed by 4 bases and J by 5 bases, 8 bases remained unmatched. The CDR3 consists of 16 residues. Germline V gene data show CDR1 as SGHRS and CDR2 as YFSETQ. CDR3 coding DNA: TGCGCCAGCAGCACCTCGCCTAGCGGGGGGAACAATGAGCAGTTCTTC. Translated: CASSTSPSGGNNEQFF.